The next 5 T cell receptor beta chains were all read from a single sample in a study of early T cells in non-severe SARS-CoV-2 infection. MiXCR, run by TCRdb on the 5' RACE reads, gives a single entry per CDR3 protein. The sample records about 97,000 distinct CDR3 sequences, 11% being singletons. The specimen was whole blood, collected at baseline. The source is an adult who was a healthcare worker with PCR-confirmed SARS-CoV-2 infection or an uninfected control (not recorded which).

This clonotype was counted ten times or more. The chain employs TRBV9 and TRBJ1-1; TRBD1 aligns across 9 bases. From germline, CDR1 is SGDLS and CDR2 YYNGEE. J gave up 3 bases and V 5 bases, and 5 bases lay outside the gene matches. The CDR3 runs to 14 residues. This CDR3 is CASREDRGYTEAFF. CDR3 DNA sequence: TGTGCCAGCAGAGAGGACAGGGGCTACACTGAAGCTTTCTTT.

This clonotype was seen more than once but under ten times. The V gene is TRBV7-9, the J gene TRBJ2-3; D unresolved. The germline CDR1 and CDR2 sequences are SEHNR and FQNEAQ (reference sequence). The CDR3 runs 12 residues. V lost 3 bases and J lost 5, with 6 bases in between. This CDR3 is CASSFAGDTQYF. The DNA of the CDR3 is TGTGCCAGCAGCTTCGCCGGAGATACGCAGTATTTT. Full variable domain (missing parts from reference TRBV7-9 and TRBJ2-3): DTGVSQNPRHKITKRGQNVTFRCDPISEHNRLYWYRQTLGQGPEFLTYFQNEAQLEKSRLLSDRFSAERPKGSFSTLEIQRTEQGDSAMYLCASSFAGDTQYFGPGTRLTVL.

At least ten counts were recorded for this clonotype. The chain employs TRBV11-1 and TRBJ1-5, with D possibly matching TRBD1 (6 bases). Trimming pared 3 bases from V and 0 bases from J, leaving 15 bases between. Germline lookup yields CDR1 SGHAT and CDR2 FQDESV (reference sequence). The CDR3 runs 17 residues. CDR3 nucleotides: TGTGCCAGCAGCTTCACCAGGGGACCCCATAGCAATCAGCCCCAGCATTTT. This encodes CASSFTRGPHSNQPQHF. The full variable domain, its missing parts supplied by reference TRBV11-1 and TRBJ1-5, is EAEVAQSPRYKITEKSQAVAFWCDPISGHATLYWYRQILGQGPELLVQFQDESVVDDSQLPKDRFSAERLKGVDSTLKIQPAELGDSAMYLCASSFTRGPHSNQPQHFGDGTRLSIL.

This clonotype was found a few times. This chain links TRBV15 with TRBJ1-3; D is ambiguous. Germline V gene lookup returns CDR1 LNHNV and CDR2 YYDKDF (reference sequence). The ends were cut back, 4 bases at V and 0 bases at J, with 16 bases in the middle. The CDR3 contains 17 residues. CDR3 region: CATSILLGRNSGNTIYF. CDR3 DNA sequence: TGTGCCACCAGCATCCTGCTTGGAAGAAACTCTGGAAACACCATATATTTT.

Ten or more counts support this clonotype. The genes are TRBV20-1 and TRBJ2-3, with TRBD2 matching over 7 bases. The length of the CDR3 is 15 residues. Trimming took 4 bases from V and 0 from J; bases not matched to a gene: 7. The germline V gene encodes CDR1 DFQATT and CDR2 SNEGSKA (reference sequence). The CDR3, as DNA: TGCAGTGCTAAGGGAGGGATTGCTAGCACAGATACGCAGTATTTT. Protein: CSAKGGIASTDTQYF.